These T cell receptor beta chains were read from a single sample in a study of neurological immune-mediated disorders. TCRdb passed the 5' RACE reads through MiXCR, listing each CDR3 protein once. The table records 55,000 to 70,000 distinct CDR3 sequences, roughly an eighth of them present only once. The sample comprised PBMCs. The origin of the receptors is a man aged 55 to 70 in good health. Each CDR3 is given with its conserved first and last residue. A D gene is named only where the DNA matches it firmly. The listing skips clone size in some rows; elsewhere it reads once, few, many or a size class.

abundance,v_gene,d_gene,j_gene,CDR3nt,CDR3aa
many,TRBV27,NA,TRBJ2-4,TGTGCCAGCAGTCCCCCGGGCTACAAAAACATTCAGTACTTC,CASSPPGYKNIQYF
once,TRBV14,NA,TRBJ1-6,TGTGCCAGCAGCCAAGGTTGTATTTCACCCCTCCACTTT,CASSQGCISPLHF
many,TRBV7-9,NA,TRBJ2-1,TGTGCCAGCAGCTTAGCGCGTCTGGGATTCGAAGAGCAGTTCTTC,CASSLARLGFEEQFF
many,TRBV3-1,NA,TRBJ2-3,TGTGCCAGCAGCCTATCGCCGACAGGTAGCACAGATACGCAGTATTTT,CASSLSPTGSTDTQYF
many,TRBV15,NA,TRBJ1-6,TGTGCCACCAGTTCAGGATCCGCCCGTTCACCCCTCCACTTT,CATSSGSARSPLHF
many,TRBV20-1,TRBD1,TRBJ1-5,TGCAGTGCTAGATCCGGGACAGCTTACAATCAGCCCCAGCATTTT,CSARSGTAYNQPQHF
many,TRBV6-5,NA,TRBJ1-5,TGTGCCAGCGCGGATCACCGAAACCAGCCCCAGCATTTT,CASADHRNQPQHF
many,TRBV4-2,TRBD1,TRBJ1-1,TGTGCCAGCCGCAAATCCGTGGACAGGGCGAACACTGAAGCTTTCTTT,CASRKSVDRANTEAFF
NA,TRBV20-1,TRBD1,TRBJ1-1,TGCAGTGCTAGAAGACAGGGGGTGAACACTGAAGCTTTCTTT,CSARRQGVNTEAFF
many,TRBV6-5,NA,TRBJ2-3,TGTGCCAGCAGTTACTCCGGACCCCCAGATACGCAGTATTTT,CASSYSGPPDTQYF
many,TRBV12-3/TRBV12-4,NA,TRBJ1-5,TGTGCCAGCAGTTTAAGGTTGGCAGCCTGGCACAATCAGCCCCAGCATTTT,CASSLRLAAWHNQPQHF
many,TRBV4-1,NA,TRBJ2-1,TGCGCCAGCAGCTCCTTACAATGGAGTGAGCAGTTCTTC,CASSSLQWSEQFF